A selection of T cell receptor beta chains follows, all from one sample in a study of monozygotic twins with inflammatory bowel disease. TCRdb re-called the 5' RACE reads and gives one entry per CDR3 protein, without DNA. There are about 300,000 distinct CDR3 sequences in the sample, with roughly 5.2% held by the top ten. Sequences were obtained from blood. Every receptor here comes from a human donor with ulcerative colitis or Crohn's disease, or a healthy co-twin of an affected twin (not recorded which). Both conserved end residues are part of each CDR3.

>TRBJ2-7|TRBV4-3
CASSRRSGTYEQYF
>TRBJ2-3|TRBV10-3
CAISQGLGGDTQYF
>TRBJ2-7|TRBV5-1
CASSLVAPYEQYF
>TRBJ2-1|TRBV19
CASSYRLAGVYNEQFF
>TRBJ1-2|TRBV7-9
CASSKATGYGYTF
>TRBJ2-7|TRBV6-1
CASSDRPAYEQYF
>TRBJ2-1|TRBV7-2
CASSSDSTLSYNEQFF
>TRBJ1-1|TRBV7-9
CASRKRGSNTEAFF
>TRBJ1-2|TRBV12-3/TRBV12-4
CASSLSTYGYTF
>TRBJ1-2|TRBV2
CASRKTGGLGYGYTF
>TRBJ2-1|TRBV7-2
CASSLNGRAYNEQFF
>TRBJ1-2|TRBV29-1
CSVEQGVYGYTF
>TRBJ2-7|TRBV20-1
CSARKEREQYF
>TRBJ1-2|TRBV28
CASSQRGRDGYTF
>TRBJ2-3|TRBV5-1
CASSSRGPERDTQYF
>TRBJ2-1|TRBV7-2
CASSNPKTYNEQFF
>TRBJ1-5|TRBV6-2/TRBV6-3
CASSYPGQGVSNQPQHF
>TRBJ2-3|TRBV4-2
CASSQVDSADTQYF
>TRBJ2-7|TRBV14
CASSQDRGGEQYF
>TRBJ2-4|TRBV24-1
CATSDFHIQYF
>TRBJ2-1|TRBV27
CASSYGFTSGGNEQFF
>TRBJ1-5|TRBV20-1
CSANFQGREPQHF
>TRBJ2-1|TRBV27
CASRQAGTSNNEQFF
>TRBJ1-5|TRBV7-2
CASSGRQGQPQHF
>TRBJ2-3|TRBV12-3/TRBV12-4
CASTLAGGHLKTQYF
>TRBJ2-5|TRBV5-1
CASSSRTQSGETQYF
>TRBJ2-3|TRBV18
CASSPPVRGQTDTQYF
>TRBJ2-3|TRBV24-1
CATSDSEVRRVDTQYF
>TRBJ2-3|TRBV5-4
CASSPQLGGITDTQYF
>TRBJ2-7|TRBV27
CASSDGRARYEQYF
>TRBJ2-7|TRBV7-2
CASSRSAAGGTYEQYF
>TRBJ2-7|TRBV6-2/TRBV6-3
CASTQGSEQYF
>TRBJ2-7|TRBV15
CATSRVASETYEQYF
>TRBJ2-1|TRBV20-1
CSATNDFDNEQFF
>TRBJ2-3|TRBV20-1
CSAKAPGLSFTDTQYF
>TRBJ2-3|TRBV15
CATSRKTSGTDTQYF
>TRBJ2-1|TRBV20-1
CGGGRTYNEQFF
>TRBJ2-7|TRBV6-6
CASLNAGGSYEQYF
>TRBJ2-7|TRBV4-3
CASSQAQLNYEQYF
>TRBJ2-1|TRBV19
CASSNVYRGRFNEQFF
>TRBJ1-1|TRBV3-1
CASSLPDRNTEAFF
>TRBJ2-6|TRBV11-1
CASPAYSRQGDSGANVLTF
>TRBJ2-5|TRBV28
CASSVGGLETQYF
>TRBJ2-7|TRBV30
CAWSVGPGKEYEQYF
>TRBJ1-2|TRBV2
CASRDSSGYTF
>TRBJ2-2|TRBV28
CASRTGVLYTGELLF
>TRBJ2-5|TRBV10-3
CAISEPAARETQYF
>TRBJ2-3|TRBV10-3
CAISEARGLYTQYF
>TRBJ2-5|TRBV3-1
CASSLDRGQLETQYF
>TRBJ1-1|TRBV24-1
CATTSGPGGRAFF
>TRBJ1-4|TRBV12-3/TRBV12-4
CASSLRTATNEKLFF